A single sample is the source of the 8 T cell receptor beta chains below, sequenced in a study of blood T cell repertoires in COVID-19. Produced via immunoSEQ multiplex PCR; TCRdb's table is partial and in-frame only. This sample yields 200,000 to 250,000 clones, of which roughly nine tenths are seen a single time; approximately 10% belongs to the top ten. Sequencing used PBMCs or T cells enriched from blood (not recorded which). Receptors originate from a man younger than 45 who had recovered from COVID-19.

V is TRBV4-1 and J is TRBJ1-2, with TRBD1 matching 10 bases. The CDR3 has 17 residues. Germline trimming cut 4 bases from V and 3 bases from J; bases unmatched to any gene: 11. CDR1 and CDR2 from the germline V gene are MGHRA and YSYEKL. DNA for the CDR3: TGCGCCAGCAGCCCACGACAGGGGGCGCGGAATGACTATGGCTACACCTTC. Protein sequence: CASSPRQGARNDYGYTF.

This clone occurred a few times. The V call is TRBV29-1, the J call TRBJ1-2, with 7 positions matching TRBD1. Trimming at V came to 6 bases and at J to 2 bases, leaving 0 bases not matched to a gene. CDR1 and CDR2 from the germline V gene are SQVTM and ANQGSEA. The CDR3 contains 11 residues. In DNA, the CDR3 is TGCAGCGTGACAGGGAACTATGGCTACACCTTC. It codes for CSVTGNYGYTF. The variable domain in full, with the rest retrieved from reference TRBV29-1 and TRBJ1-2, is SAVISQKPSRDICQRGTSLTIQCQVDSQVTMMFWYRQQPGQSLTLIATANQGSEATYESGFVIDKFPISRPNLTFSTLTVSNMSPEDSSIYLCSVTGNYGYTFGSGTRLTVV.

This chain uses TRBV4-2 with TRBJ2-3; 10 bases line up with TRBD1. Germline-derived CDR1 and CDR2 are LGHNA and YNFKEQ. V trimming: 8 bases; J trimming: 3 bases; junction bases outside the gene matches: 5. The CDR3 runs to 14 residues. The CDR3 region has the DNA TGTGCCAGCTCAGGGACAGGGGAGACAGATACGCAGTATTTT. Its protein product is CASSGTGETDTQYF.

The genes are TRBV7-6 and TRBJ2-7, with 7 bases matching TRBD2. V shed 0 bases and J 9 bases; nucleotides not matched to a gene: 11. The CDR3 contains 15 residues. Germline lookup yields CDR1 SGHVS and CDR2 FNYEAQ. The CDR3 here is CASSLAGGSRSGQYF. Here the CDR3 DNA reads TGTGCCAGCAGCTTAGCAGGCGGGAGTCGGTCGGGGCAGTACTTC. Based on the CDR3 plus reference TRBV7-6 and TRBJ2-7, the full variable domain is GAGVSQSPRYKVTKRGQDVALRCDPISGHVSLYWYRQALGQGPEFLTYFNYEAQQDKSGLPNDRFSAERPEGSISTLTIQRTEQRDSAMYRCASSLAGGSRSGQYFGPGTRLTVT.

The chain recombines TRBV18 with TRBJ2-1; D is perhaps TRBD1 (6 bases). The CDR3 extends over 14 amino acids. Germline CDR1 and CDR2: KGHSH and LQKENI. The V and J ends lost 2 bases and 7 bases respectively, with 12 bases between them. CDR3 sequence reads: CASSPGGPGNEQFF. The DNA of the CDR3 is TGTGCCAGCTCACCAGGGGGCCCAGGTAATGAGCAGTTCTTC. Using reference TRBV18 and TRBJ2-1 for the parts outside the CDR3, the full variable domain is NAGVMQNPRHLVRRRGQEARLRCSPMKGHSHVYWYRQLPEEGLKFMVYLQKENIIDESGMPKERFSAEFPKEGPSILRIQQVVRGDSAAYFCASSPGGPGNEQFFGPGTRLTVL.

The chain combines TRBV19 with TRBJ1-6, with 10 bases identical to TRBD1. V lost 3 bases, J lost 10 bases, and 3 bases stayed unmatched. Per the germline V gene, CDR1 is LNHDA and CDR2 is SQIVND (reference sequence). This CDR3 has 14 amino acids. CDR3 nucleotide sequence: TGTGCCAGTAGTATCCGGGACAGGGGCTCACCCCTCCACTTT. Amino acids: CASSIRDRGSPLHF. The entire variable domain, with the rest obtained from reference TRBV19 and TRBJ1-6, is as follows: DGGITQSPKYLFRKEGQNVTLSCEQNLNHDAMYWYRQDPGQGLRLIYYSQIVNDFQKGDIAEGYSVSREKKESFPLTVTSAQKNPTAFYLCASSIRDRGSPLHFGNGTRLTVT.

This clone appeared a few times. The chain links TRBV4-2 to TRBJ2-3, with 8 bases identical to TRBD1. This CDR3 comprises 18 residues. Germline V gene lookup returns CDR1 LGHNA and CDR2 YNFKEQ. With V trimmed by 1 base and J by 7 bases, 16 bases remained unmatched. In DNA form, the CDR3 reads TGTGCCAGCAGCCAAGTCGCCTTGGGCAGGGGGCGAGGGAATACGCAGTATTTT. Protein product: CASSQVALGRGRGNTQYF.

This clone was recorded only once. The chain combines TRBV18 with TRBJ2-3, with a tentative D call TRBD2 (6 bases). The germline CDR1 and CDR2 sequences are KGHSH and LQKENI. This CDR3 contains 16 residues. V was cut by 5 bases and J by 0 bases, with 15 bases left in between. The CDR3 DNA reads TGTGCCAGCTCAACCAATAGCGGACCGAGCACAGATACGCAGTATTTT. This codes for CASSTNSGPSTDTQYF.